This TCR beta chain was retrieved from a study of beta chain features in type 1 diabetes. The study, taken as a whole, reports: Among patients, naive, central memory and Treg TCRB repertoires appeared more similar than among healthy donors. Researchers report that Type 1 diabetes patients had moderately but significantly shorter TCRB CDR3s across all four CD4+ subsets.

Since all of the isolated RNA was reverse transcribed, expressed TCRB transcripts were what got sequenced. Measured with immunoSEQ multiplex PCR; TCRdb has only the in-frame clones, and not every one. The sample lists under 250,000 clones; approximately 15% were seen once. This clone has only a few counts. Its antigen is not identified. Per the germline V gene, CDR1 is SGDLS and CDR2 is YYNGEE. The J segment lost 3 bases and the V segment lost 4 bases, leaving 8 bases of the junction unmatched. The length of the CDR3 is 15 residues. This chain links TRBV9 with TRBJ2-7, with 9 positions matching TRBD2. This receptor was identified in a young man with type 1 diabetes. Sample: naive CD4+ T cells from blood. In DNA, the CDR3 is TGTGCCAGCAGCAATAGCGGGAGCGGGCGCTACGAGCAGTACTTC. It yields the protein CASSNSGSGRYEQYF.